One sample yielded the 20 T cell receptor beta chains listed below, sequenced in a study of preoperative IRX-2 immunotherapy in early breast cancer. Sequencing was performed with immunoSEQ multiplex PCR; in TCRdb, only in-frame clones are kept and a portion is missing. The data contain tens of thousands of clones, 89% of them singletons. Treatment: preoperative locoregional IRX-2 cytokine immunotherapy. Sequenced material: tumor tissue, taken after IRX-2 immunotherapy. The receptors originated from a human donor with breast cancer.

This chain joins TRBV19 and TRBJ2-1; unclear D gene. CDR1 and CDR2 from the germline V gene are LNHDA and SQIVND (reference sequence). V shed 6 bases and J shed 3 bases, with 12 bases lying between them. There are 14 residues in the CDR3. The CDR3 loop reads CASRAARNYNEQFF. The CDR3, as DNA: TGTGCCAGTAGGGCGGCGCGGAACTACAATGAGCAGTTCTTC.

This chain joins TRBV11-3 and TRBJ1-5, with TRBD1 identical over 8 bases. CDR1 SGHNT and CDR2 YENEEA come from the germline V gene. J gave up 6 bases and V 4 bases, and 5 bases lay outside the gene matches. The CDR3 is 14 amino acids. The CDR3: CASSSRTGLQPQHF. CDR3 in DNA: TGTGCCAGCAGCTCACGGACAGGGCTTCAGCCCCAGCATTTT. The full variable domain, completed using reference TRBV11-3 and TRBJ1-5, is EAGVVQSPRYKIIEKKQPVAFWCNPISGHNTLYWYLQNLGQGPELLIRYENEEAVDDSQLPKDRFSAERLKGVDSTLKIQPAELGDSAVYLCASSSRTGLQPQHFGDGTRLSIL.

This clone showed up just a few times. CDR3 in DNA: TGTGCCAGCAGCCAAGTAAAAGCGAACACCGGGGAGCTGTTTTTT. Amino acids: CASSQVKANTGELFF. The chain couples TRBV14 to TRBJ2-2; no clear D gene. The V end was cut by 1 base, the J end by 0 bases, with 6 bases between. This CDR3 contains 15 residues. Germline V lookup: CDR1 SGHDN, CDR2 FVKESK.

The CDR3 DNA reads TGTGCCAGCAGCCAACTAGGGAGGGTGTCAGATACGCAGTATTTT. Translating gives CASSQLGRVSDTQYF. The gene calls are TRBV6-8 and TRBJ2-3; 7 bases are shared with TRBD2. V shed 6 bases, J shed 4 bases, and the junction held 10 bases outside the gene matches. Germline V CDR1 and CDR2: MNHGY, SAAAGT. The CDR3 spans 15 residues.

The CDR3 loop is CASSLADPPYEQYF. The CDR3 DNA reads as TGTGCCAGCAGCTTGGCCGACCCACCCTACGAGCAGTACTTC. The chain uses TRBV7-7 and TRBJ2-7; no clear D. The CDR3 is 14 amino acids. In germline, CDR1 is SSHAT, CDR2 FNYEAQ (reference sequence). The V and J ends lost 3 bases and 2 bases respectively, with 11 bases between them.

The gene calls are TRBV15 and TRBJ2-3, with 11 bases lining up with TRBD2. From germline, CDR1 is LNHNV and CDR2 YYDKDF (reference sequence). CDR3 length equals 18 residues. V was pared by 6 bases and J by 0 bases, with 11 bases of the junction left unmatched. For the CDR3, the DNA is TGTGCCACCAGTGAGACTAGCGGGATCGGTACTAGCACAGATACGCAGTATTTT. It encodes CATSETSGIGTSTDTQYF. Complete variable domain (other parts from reference TRBV15 and TRBJ2-3): DAMVIQNPRYQVTQFGKPVTLSCSQTLNHNVMYWYQQKSSQAPKLLFHYYDKDFNNEADTPDNFQSRRPNTSFCFLDIRSPGLGDTAMYLCATSETSGIGTSTDTQYFGPGTRLTVL.

V is TRBV18 and J is TRBJ1-2, with 7 nucleotides matching TRBD1. V dropped 2 bases and J dropped 2; count of bases not matched to a gene: 5. This CDR3 has 15 amino acids. Looked up from germline, CDR1 is KGHSH and CDR2 is LQKENI. The chain's CDR3 is CASSPSTGSNYGYTF. CDR3 coding DNA: TGTGCCAGCTCACCATCGACAGGGTCCAACTATGGCTACACCTTC.

The rearrangement links TRBV7-7 to TRBJ1-1; no reliable D call. With 5 bases removed from V and 1 base from J, the gap between germline ends came to 14 bases. This CDR3 region has 15 residues. The germline gives CDR1 SSHAT, CDR2 FNYEAQ (reference sequence). The CDR3 loop reads CASSPVSSANTEAFF. The DNA of the CDR3 is TGTGCCAGCAGCCCAGTTAGTAGTGCGAACACTGAAGCTTTCTTT.

This chain links TRBV7-5 with TRBJ2-3; the table's D call of TRBD2 was not tested on the DNA. TRBV7-5 corresponds to a pseudogene. The CDR3 totals 16 residues. The CDR3 DNA follows: TGTGCCAGCAGCGGGGGGGCTAGCGTAAGCACAGATACGCAGTATTTT. Amino acid sequence: CASSGGASVSTDTQYF.

This clone has a handful of counts. The gene calls are TRBV11-3 and TRBJ1-1; D remains unclear. This CDR3 is built from 14 residues. V was cut by 3 bases and J by 0 bases, with 8 bases left in between. Germline CDR1 is SGHNT and CDR2 is YENEEA. The CDR3 DNA sequence: TGTGCCAGCAGCTTGTTCAGCATGAACACTGAAGCTTTCTTT. The encoded protein is CASSLFSMNTEAFF. The full variable domain, its missing parts supplied by reference TRBV11-3 and TRBJ1-1, is EAGVVQSPRYKIIEKKQPVAFWCNPISGHNTLYWYLQNLGQGPELLIRYENEEAVDDSQLPKDRFSAERLKGVDSTLKIQPAELGDSAVYLCASSLFSMNTEAFFGQGTRLTVV.

The rearrangement uses TRBV6-7 and TRBJ2-7; D unresolved. TRBV6-7 is recorded as an ORF, its role being uncertain. V was shortened by 1 base and J by 7 bases, with 14 bases between the two germline ends. CDR3 length equals 14 residues. Here the CDR3 DNA reads TGTGCCAGCAGTTACTACGCCTTCGTAGGGGAGCAGTACTTC. It encodes CASSYYAFVGEQYF.

The chain combines TRBV7-4 with TRBJ1-6; possibly TRBD1 for D (5 bases). V lost 5 bases, J lost 9 bases, and 17 bases lay in between. The length of the CDR3 is 15 residues. In germline, CDR1 is SGHVT, CDR2 SQSDAQ. The CDR3 is CASSPRGTAGSPLHF. The CDR3 region has the DNA TGTGCCAGCAGCCCCCGGGGCACGGCTGGTTCACCCCTCCACTTT. Full variable domain (missing parts from reference TRBV7-4 and TRBJ1-6): GAGVSQSPRYKVAKRGRDVALRCDSISGHVTLYWYRQTLGQGSEVLTYSQSDAQRDKSGRPSGRFSAERPERSVSTLKIQRTEQGDSAVYLCASSPRGTAGSPLHFGNGTRLTVT.

The chain combines TRBV28 with TRBJ1-1, with D possibly matching TRBD1 (5 bases). CDR1 MDHEN and CDR2 SYDVKM come from the germline V gene. V lost 2 bases, J lost 8 bases, and 12 bases lay in between. The CDR3 consists of 13 residues. CDR3 sequence: CASSLNIGAEAFF. CDR3 nucleotide sequence: TGTGCCAGCAGTTTAAATATAGGGGCGGAAGCTTTCTTT.

This clone has just one count. This chain uses TRBV5-1 with TRBJ1-4; TRBD1 is a possible D gene (5 bases). The CDR3 has 14 residues. V was clipped by 2 bases and J by 8 bases, with 13 bases between them. Germline V gene sequence: CDR1 SGHRS, CDR2 YFSETQ. In DNA form, the CDR3 reads TGCGCCAGCAGCTTAGCAGGGTCCTACGAAAAACTGTTTTTT. This encodes CASSLAGSYEKLFF.

The rearrangement uses TRBV12-5 and TRBJ1-5, with D unclear. The germline CDR1 and CDR2 sequences are LGHNT and FRNRAP. V was pared by 5 bases and J by 6 bases, with 20 bases between. The CDR3 covers 16 residues. As DNA, the CDR3 is TGTGCTAGTGGTATGCTGCGAGAGATTCATGGTCAGCCCCAGCATTTT. Amino acid sequence: CASGMLREIHGQPQHF.

A single count supports this clone. This chain links TRBV5-1 with TRBJ1-1, with D perhaps matching TRBD1 (5 bases). The V and J ends lost 4 bases and 5 bases respectively, with 18 bases between them. The CDR3 runs 15 residues. Germline V gene lookup returns CDR1 SGHRS and CDR2 YFSETQ. CDR3 sequence (DNA): TGCGCCAGCAGCCCCCCCATGGGGGTGGGAACTGAAGCTTTCTTT. Translating it yields CASSPPMGVGTEAFF. Filled out from reference TRBV5-1 and TRBJ1-1, the complete variable domain reads KAGVTQTPRYLIKTRGQQVTLSCSPISGHRSVSWYQQTPGQGLQFLFEYFSETQRNKGNFPGRFSGRQFSNSRSEMNVSTLELGDSALYLCASSPPMGVGTEAFFGQGTRLTVV.

V and J are TRBV19 and TRBJ2-7, with a possible D match to TRBD2 (5 bases). Trimming stripped 1 base from V and 4 bases from J, with 8 bases between. The CDR3 runs 13 residues. Germline V gene sequence: CDR1 LNHDA, CDR2 SQIVND (reference sequence). The CDR3 region has the DNA TGTGCCAGTAGTATAGTACTAGGGTACGAGCAGTACGTC. Protein product: CASSIVLGYEQYV.

The gene calls are TRBV19 and TRBJ1-1; D remains ambiguous. V lost 4 bases, J lost 3 bases, and 9 bases lay in between. There are 13 residues in the CDR3. CDR1 LNHDA and CDR2 SQIVND come from the germline V gene (reference sequence). In nucleotides, the CDR3 is TGTGCCAGTAGTACCGGAGCTGACACTGAAGCTTTCTTT. Its protein product is CASSTGADTEAFF. Drawing the rest from reference TRBV19 and TRBJ1-1, the complete variable domain is DGGITQSPKYLFRKEGQNVTLSCEQNLNHDAMYWYRQDPGQGLRLIYYSQIVNDFQKGDIAEGYSVSREKKESFPLTVTSAQKNPTAFYLCASSTGADTEAFFGQGTRLTVV.

Comment on this clone: A junction boundary mismatches the germline segment, possibly from a read error. The CDR3 nucleotides are TGTGCCAGTAGCTTAGCGCTGCAGAACACTGAAGCTTTCTTT. It codes for CASSLALQNTEAFF. This chain links TRBV7-6 with TRBJ1-1; no clear D. This CDR3 has 14 amino acids. The germline CDR1 and CDR2 sequences are SGHVS and FNYEAQ.

The J gene is TRBJ1-1, the V gene TRBV29-1; D is perhaps TRBD1 (5 bases). Germline V gene data show CDR1 as SQVTM and CDR2 as ANQGSEA. This CDR3 contains 13 residues. V dropped 8 bases and J dropped 1 base, with 14 bases sitting between them. CDR3 DNA: TGCAGCACAGGTGCGGCAGGGAACACTGAAGCTTTCTTT. This sequence encodes CSTGAAGNTEAFF. Together with reference TRBV29-1 and TRBJ1-1, the CDR3 gives the full variable domain: SAVISQKPSRDICQRGTSLTIQCQVDSQVTMMFWYRQQPGQSLTLIATANQGSEATYESGFVIDKFPISRPNLTFSTLTVSNMSPEDSSIYLCSTGAAGNTEAFFGQGTRLTVV.